The entry below describes one T cell receptor (beta chain). The antigen remains undetermined. The data were taken from a study of vaccination effects on CD4 cells after COVID-19. TCRdb's copy holds only in-frame clones and misses some; the assay was immunoSEQ multiplex PCR. The sample has approximately 54,000 clones; around 85% are singletons. Antigen-specific CD4+ T cells were expanded with viral peptide pools in the ViraFEST assay before sequencing. CD4+ T cells were isolated after less than 13 days of culture. A half-medium replacement with IL-2 medium was carried out on days 3 and 7. V lost 7 bases and J lost 4, with 13 bases in between. CDR1 and CDR2 from the germline V gene are MNHEY and SVGAGI. There are 13 residues in the CDR3. Broader study findings: Marked clonal contraction of both clone types appeared late after vaccination. Healthy vaccinees' vaccine-induced clones included only 1 of 255 cross-reacting with common cold coronaviruses.

Sequenced material: CD4+ T cells from PBMCs cultured with HCoV-229E spike peptides, taken before COVID-19 vaccination. This chain uses TRBV6-5 with TRBJ1-1; D gene ambiguous. The receptor comes from a human donor who received a COVID-19 vaccine. The CDR3 is CASNSDTGTEAFF. In DNA form, the CDR3 reads TGTGCCAGCAATTCCGACACTGGCACTGAAGCTTTCTTT.